The 24 T cell receptor beta chains below come from one sample, sequenced in a study of HIV-infected patients and healthy controls (dated by TCRdb to the mid-2010s). Follow-up blood was drawn from HIV-infected patients roughly three months, about 14 weeks, after the initiation of antiretroviral therapy. Since whole blood was used without any cell fractionation, the repertoire reflected all peripheral T cells in unsorted form. Libraries were built with 5' RACE. For sequencing, an Illumina MiSeq was employed. SuperScript III was used to reverse transcribe 500 ng RNA with primers targeting the alpha and beta constant regions. Separate alpha and beta chain libraries were made by chain-specific third strand synthesis with multiplexing indices. Starting from the raw public reads, TCRdb applied fastp trimming at Q25, assembled clones with MiXCR and retained in-frame beta chains. When rows share a CDR3 protein, they turn into one entry using the most common DNA and genes. The sample contains about 5,700 distinct CDR3 sequences, about 10% of them found a single time. The ten biggest clones cover under 30% of the sample.

Here the sequenced sample was blood, taken during antiretroviral therapy. The receptors shown here come from an adult with HIV infection.

This chain links TRBV2 with TRBJ2-5; perhaps TRBD1 as D (6 bases). The CDR3 contains 15 residues. V lost 0 bases, J lost 1 base, and 9 bases lay in between. Germline CDR1 reads SNHLY; CDR2 reads FYNNEI. CDR3 amino acids: CASSEAWGPQETQYF. The CDR3 coding sequence is TGTGCCAGCAGTGAAGCGTGGGGGCCCCAAGAGACCCAGTACTTC.

There are many counts of this clonotype. The chain couples TRBV6-2 or TRBV6-3 to TRBJ1-4; a possible D gene is TRBD1 (6 bases). Looked up from germline, CDR1 is MNHEY and CDR2 is SVGEGT. The CDR3 runs to 12 residues. V lost 5 bases, J lost 5 bases, and 6 bases lay in between. CDR3 sequence: CASSDRNEKLFF. CDR3 bases: TGTGCCAGCAGTGACAGGAATGAAAAACTGTTTTTT.

This clonotype was seen ten or more times. This chain connects TRBV20-1 to TRBJ2-3; TRBD1 agrees at 8 bases. Per the germline V gene, CDR1 is DFQATT and CDR2 is SNEGSKA (reference sequence). The CDR3 loop spans 14 amino acids. V trimming: 5 bases; J trimming: 2 bases; junction bases outside the gene matches: 6. The CDR3 spells CSAGGQVITDTQYF. The CDR3 DNA is TGCAGTGCTGGGGGACAGGTGATCACAGATACGCAGTATTTT.

This clonotype was detected many times. V usage is TRBV27 and J usage is TRBJ1-6; D not certain. The germline gives CDR1 MNHEY, CDR2 SMNVEV (reference sequence). V lost 0 bases to trimming and J lost 10 bases, with 13 bases between them. CDR3 length: 15 amino acids. CDR3 nucleotide sequence: TGTGCCAGCAGTTTATCGCCCCCGACGGGATCACCCCTCCACTTT. Translating it yields CASSLSPPTGSPLHF.

In this sample, this clonotype is medium-sized. The CDR3 reads CASSQESGQPQHF. CDR3 DNA: TGTGCCAGCAGCCAAGAATCCGGGCAGCCCCAGCATTTT. The chain combines TRBV3-1 with TRBJ1-5; D is ambiguous. This CDR3 is built from 13 residues. From germline, CDR1 is LGHDT and CDR2 YNNKEL (reference sequence). The V end lost 0 bases, the J end lost 7 bases, and 7 bases lay between the germline ends.

In this sample, this clonotype turned up many times. The chain employs TRBV12-3 or TRBV12-4 and TRBJ2-1; no clear D gene. This CDR3 has 14 residues. Trimming removed 6 bases at V and 3 bases at J, with 12 bases between. The CDR3 protein is CASRRVTLYNEQFF. CDR3 nucleotide sequence: TGTGCCAGCAGACGGGTTACCCTCTACAATGAGCAGTTCTTC.

This clonotype came up many times. The V call is TRBV15, the J call TRBJ1-3; 8 bases line up with TRBD1. Germline CDR1 reads LNHNV; CDR2 reads YYDKDF (reference sequence). With V trimmed by 6 bases and J by 0 bases, 13 bases remained unmatched. CDR3 length: 18 residues. The DNA of the CDR3 is TGTGCCACCAGTGCCCAACTGAGGACAGGGAGCTCTGGAAACACCATATATTTT. Its protein product is CATSAQLRTGSSGNTIYF. Supplemented by reference TRBV15 and TRBJ1-3, the full variable domain reads DAMVIQNPRYQVTQFGKPVTLSCSQTLNHNVMYWYQQKSSQAPKLLFHYYDKDFNNEADTPDNFQSRRPNTSFCFLDIRSPGLGDTAMYLCATSAQLRTGSSGNTIYFGEGSWLTVV.

This clonotype ranks as medium-sized. The chain combines TRBV9 with TRBJ2-1; 9 bases fit TRBD2. The V gene end was trimmed by 7 bases and the J gene end by 2 bases; junction bases not matched to a gene: 7. The V gene's germline CDR1 is SGDLS and CDR2 YYNGEE. This CDR3 has 15 amino acids. The CDR3, as DNA: TGTGCCAGCCAATGGACTAGCGATCCCTACAATGAGCAGTTCTTC. Amino acid sequence: CASQWTSDPYNEQFF.

This clonotype was found many times. CDR3 sequence: CASKQGWHANEKLFF. CDR3 nucleotide sequence: TGTGCCAGCAAACAGGGGTGGCACGCTAATGAAAAACTGTTTTTT. The gene calls are TRBV28 and TRBJ1-4; 7 bases line up with TRBD1. Germline CDR1 MDHEN, CDR2 SYDVKM. The V segment lost 7 bases and the J segment 3 bases; nucleotides outside the gene matches: 8. The CDR3 is made up of 15 amino acids.

This clonotype was recorded at least ten times. V usage is TRBV5-1 and J usage is TRBJ2-5, with D perhaps given as TRBD1 or TRBD2 (6 bases each). This CDR3 is built from 15 residues. The V end was cut by 0 bases, the J end by 5 bases, with 14 bases between. Germline values: CDR1 SGHRS, CDR2 YFSETQ. CDR3 sequence (DNA): TGCGCCAGCAGCTTGGAACGGGGGCTTGTGGAGACCCAGTACTTC. Translation: CASSLERGLVETQYF.

This clonotype is termed medium-sized. The gene calls are TRBV7-7 and TRBJ1-1; unclear D gene. CDR1 is SSHAT and CDR2 is FNYEAQ in the germline V gene (reference sequence). With 11 bases removed from V and 0 bases from J, the gap between germline ends came to 10 bases. The CDR3 consists of 12 residues. CDR3 DNA: TGTGCCTCGCACAGTCTGAACACTGAAGCTTTCTTT. It specifies CASHSLNTEAFF.

In its sample, this clonotype is medium-sized. This chain uses TRBV6-5 with TRBJ1-1, with no clear D. The CDR3 spans 14 residues. Trimming took 0 bases from V and 8 from J, leaving 13 bases between them. CDR1 is MNHEY, CDR2 SVGAGI, per germline. The CDR3 protein is CASSYSGWAEEAFF. The CDR3 DNA sequence: TGTGCCAGCAGTTACTCCGGGTGGGCAGAAGAAGCTTTCTTT.

This clonotype has ten or more counts. The chain couples TRBV30 to TRBJ2-1, with D possibly being TRBD2 (5 bases). Germline V gene data show CDR1 as GTSNPN and CDR2 as SVGIG (reference sequence). The CDR3 has 12 residues. V was clipped by 5 bases and J by 5 bases, with 10 bases between them. CDR3 in amino acids: CAWGRGHNEQFF. The CDR3 nucleotides read TGTGCCTGGGGACGGGGTCACAATGAGCAGTTCTTC.

This clonotype has a count of ten or more. V and J are TRBV5-4 and TRBJ2-3; 7 bases are shared with TRBD2. The CDR3 runs 15 residues. The V gene end was trimmed by 3 bases and the J gene end by 2 bases; junction bases not matched to a gene: 6. Germline V gene sequence: CDR1 SGHNT, CDR2 YYREEE (reference sequence). The CDR3 nucleotides read TGTGCCAGCAGCTGGCCGGGACTACTCACAGATACGCAGTATTTT. This encodes CASSWPGLLTDTQYF.

This clonotype was seen many times. V and J are TRBV6-5 and TRBJ1-1; D is unclear. The CDR3 contains 17 residues. Trimming cost V 4 bases and J 0 bases, with 18 bases left between them. Germline V lookup: CDR1 MNHEY, CDR2 SVGAGI. The CDR3 DNA reads TGTGCCAGCAGTTTACGAGTGAGGGCAGATTTGAACACTGAAGCTTTCTTT. Protein sequence: CASSLRVRADLNTEAFF.

This clonotype was recorded at least ten times. The CDR3 sequence is CASSESGTGELFF. CDR3 nucleotides: TGTGCCAGCAGTGAATCTGGAACCGGGGAGCTGTTTTTT. This rearrangement joins TRBV6-1 to TRBJ2-2; D ambiguous. Germline values: CDR1 MNHNS, CDR2 SASEGT. CDR3 length: 13 residues. With 2 bases removed from V and 5 bases from J, the gap between germline ends came to 6 bases.

Sample share makes this clonotype medium-sized (0.01 to 0.1%). The V call is TRBV5-4, the J call TRBJ2-5; TRBD1 matches at 10 bases. The germline V gene has CDR1 SGHNT and CDR2 YYREEE (reference sequence). Trimming cost V 3 bases and J 6 bases; bases outside gene matches: 8. The CDR3 extends over 15 amino acids. CDR3 loop: CASSSPGTGVKTQYF. In DNA, the CDR3 is TGTGCCAGCAGCTCTCCCGGGACAGGGGTGAAGACCCAGTACTTC.

This clonotype has a handful of counts. The chain joins TRBV3-1 to TRBJ2-7; D remains unclear. Germline CDR1 LGHDT, CDR2 YNNKEL (reference sequence). There are 11 residues in the CDR3. Trimming shortened V by 5 bases and J by 4 bases, and 6 bases separated the two germline ends. CDR3 sequence (DNA): TGTGCCAGCAGCTCGGTTTACGAGCAGTACTTC. Translated, it gives CASSSVYEQYF.

This clonotype is labeled medium-sized. The rearrangement joins TRBV28 to TRBJ2-4; D is undetermined. Per the germline V gene, CDR1 is MDHEN and CDR2 is SYDVKM. Trimming pared 2 bases from V and 0 bases from J, leaving 14 bases between. This CDR3 has 17 residues. The CDR3 nucleotides are TGTGCCAGCAGTTTAATGGGTCTAGACCTAGCCAAAAACATTCAGTACTTC. Amino acids: CASSLMGLDLAKNIQYF.

A few counts support this clonotype. The genes are TRBV11-2 and TRBJ2-3; D perhaps matches TRBD2 (6 bases). The CDR3 is made up of 15 amino acids. The V end lost 4 bases, the J end lost 2 bases, and 13 bases lay between the germline ends. Germline CDR1 SGHAT, CDR2 FQNNGV. The CDR3 here is CASSSRTSYTDTQYF. CDR3 in DNA: TGTGCCAGCAGCTCAAGAACTAGCTACACAGATACGCAGTATTTT.

On this clonotype itself: A much larger clone lies a single base off, so this may be a read error. V usage is TRBV5-1 and J usage is TRBJ2-2; TRBD1 agrees at 10 bases. This CDR3 has 17 amino acids. Germline V gene lookup returns CDR1 SGHRS and CDR2 YFSETQ. The CDR3 DNA sequence: TGCGCCAGCAGCTTAGGGACAGGGGCGCTCGTCACCGTGGAGCTGTTTTTT. It encodes CASSLGTGALVTVELFF.

Sample share makes this clonotype medium-sized. The J gene is TRBJ2-3, the V gene TRBV5-1, with TRBD2 identical over 12 bases. The CDR3 length is 17 residues. J lost 2 bases, V lost 0 bases, and 4 bases had no gene match. The germline CDR1 and CDR2 sequences are SGHRS and YFSETQ. This CDR3 is CASSLGLAGGLTDTQYF. The CDR3 nucleotides read TGCGCCAGCAGCTTGGGGCTAGCGGGAGGGCTCACAGATACGCAGTATTTT.

This clonotype was observed a single time. The chain combines TRBV5-1 with TRBJ1-1, with D tentatively TRBD1 (6 bases). Germline CDR1 reads SGHRS; CDR2 reads YFSETQ. CDR3 size: 14 residues. V was clipped by 0 bases and J by 5 bases, with 11 bases between them. CDR3 loop: CASSLDDQGTEAFF. CDR3 nucleotides: TGCGCCAGCAGCTTGGACGACCAGGGGACTGAAGCTTTCTTT.

This clonotype has at least ten counts. The chain employs TRBV4-2 and TRBJ2-3; 12 bases are a match to TRBD2. CDR3 length: 18 amino acids. V gave up 0 bases and J gave up 3 bases; unmatched junction bases: 7. CDR1 and CDR2 from the germline V gene are LGHNA and YNFKEQ. CDR3 loop: CASSQDLAGGPVTDTQYF. The CDR3 bases are TGTGCCAGCAGCCAAGATCTAGCGGGAGGGCCGGTGACAGATACGCAGTATTTT.